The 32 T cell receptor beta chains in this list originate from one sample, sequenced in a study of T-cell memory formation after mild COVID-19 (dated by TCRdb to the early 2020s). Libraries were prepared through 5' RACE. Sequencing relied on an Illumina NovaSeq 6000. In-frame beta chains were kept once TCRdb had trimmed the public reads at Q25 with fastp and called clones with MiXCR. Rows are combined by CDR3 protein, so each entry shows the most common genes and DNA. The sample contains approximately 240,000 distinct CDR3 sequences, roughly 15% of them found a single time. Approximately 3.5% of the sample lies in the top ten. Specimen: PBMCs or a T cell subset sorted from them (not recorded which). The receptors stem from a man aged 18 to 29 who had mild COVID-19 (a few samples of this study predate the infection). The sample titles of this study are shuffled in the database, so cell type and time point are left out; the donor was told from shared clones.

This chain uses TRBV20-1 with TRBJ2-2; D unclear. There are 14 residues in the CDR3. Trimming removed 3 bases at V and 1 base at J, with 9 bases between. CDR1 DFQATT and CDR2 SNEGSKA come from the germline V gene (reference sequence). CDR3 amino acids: CSASSELNTGELFF. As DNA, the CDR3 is TGCAGTGCTAGTTCCGAATTGAACACCGGGGAGCTGTTTTTT.

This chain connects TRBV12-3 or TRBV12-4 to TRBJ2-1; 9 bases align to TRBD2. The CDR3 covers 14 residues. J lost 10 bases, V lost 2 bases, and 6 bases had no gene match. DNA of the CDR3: TGTGCCAGCAGTTTATCTAGCGGGGTGGGAGAGCAGTTCTTC. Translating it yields CASSLSSGVGEQFF.

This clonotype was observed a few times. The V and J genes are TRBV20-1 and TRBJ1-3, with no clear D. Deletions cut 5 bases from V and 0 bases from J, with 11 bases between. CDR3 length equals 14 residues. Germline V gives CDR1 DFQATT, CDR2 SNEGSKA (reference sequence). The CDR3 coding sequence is TGCAGTGCTCCGACACCCGGCTCTGGAAACACCATATATTTT. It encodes CSAPTPGSGNTIYF.

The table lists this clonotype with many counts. CDR3 nucleotides: TGCGCCAGCAGCTCACTAGCGAACACCGGGGAGCTGTTTTTT. Encoded protein: CASSSLANTGELFF. The chain is built from TRBV5-1 and TRBJ2-2; a weak D match, TRBD2 (5 bases). CDR3 length: 14 residues. Germline CDR1 reads SGHRS; CDR2 reads YFSETQ. Trimming shortened V by 3 bases and J by 0 bases, and 6 bases separated the two germline ends.

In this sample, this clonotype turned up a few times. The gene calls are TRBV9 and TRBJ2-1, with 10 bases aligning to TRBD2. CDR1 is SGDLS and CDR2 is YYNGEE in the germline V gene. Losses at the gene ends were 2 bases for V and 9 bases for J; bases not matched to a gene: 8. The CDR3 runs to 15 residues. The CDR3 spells CASSVQRGGYGEQFF. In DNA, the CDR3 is TGTGCCAGCAGCGTCCAGCGGGGGGGCTATGGTGAGCAGTTCTTC.

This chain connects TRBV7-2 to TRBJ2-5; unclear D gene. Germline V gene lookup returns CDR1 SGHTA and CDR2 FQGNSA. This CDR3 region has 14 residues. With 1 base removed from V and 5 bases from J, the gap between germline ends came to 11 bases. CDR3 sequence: CASSLGSKRETQYF. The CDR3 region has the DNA TGTGCCAGCAGCTTAGGAAGCAAGAGGGAGACCCAGTACTTC.

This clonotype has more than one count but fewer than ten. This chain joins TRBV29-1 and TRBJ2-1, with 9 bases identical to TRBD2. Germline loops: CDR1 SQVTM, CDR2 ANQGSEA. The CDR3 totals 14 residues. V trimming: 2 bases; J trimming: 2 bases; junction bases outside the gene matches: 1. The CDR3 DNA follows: TGCAGCGTTGAACCTAGCGGGGCCTACAATGAGCAGTTCTTC. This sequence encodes CSVEPSGAYNEQFF.

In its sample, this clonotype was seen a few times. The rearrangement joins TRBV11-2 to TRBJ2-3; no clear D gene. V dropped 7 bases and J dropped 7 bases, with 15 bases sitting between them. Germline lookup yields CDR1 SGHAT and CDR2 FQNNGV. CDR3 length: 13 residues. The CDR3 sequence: CASTLLFVNTQYF. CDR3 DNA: TGTGCCAGCACCCTCCTTTTTGTAAATACGCAGTATTTT.

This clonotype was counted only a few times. CDR3: CASSPRVEPDTQYF. The CDR3 DNA follows: TGTGCCAGCTCCCCTCGAGTGGAGCCAGATACGCAGTATTTT. The chain uses TRBV18 and TRBJ2-3; the D is unclear. The CDR3 length is 14 residues. V was clipped by 6 bases and J by 4 bases, with 14 bases between them. Per the germline V gene, CDR1 is KGHSH and CDR2 is LQKENI.

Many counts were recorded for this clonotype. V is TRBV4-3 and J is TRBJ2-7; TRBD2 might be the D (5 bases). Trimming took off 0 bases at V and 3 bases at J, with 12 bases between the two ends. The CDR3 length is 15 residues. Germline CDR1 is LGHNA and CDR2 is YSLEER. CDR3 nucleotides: TGCGCCAGCAGCCAAGAGGCGCAGAGGGTCTACGAGCAGTACTTC. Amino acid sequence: CASSQEAQRVYEQYF.

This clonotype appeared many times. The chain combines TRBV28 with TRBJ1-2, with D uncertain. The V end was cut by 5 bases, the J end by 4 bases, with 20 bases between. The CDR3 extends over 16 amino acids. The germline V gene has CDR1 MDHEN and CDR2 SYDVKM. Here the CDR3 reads CASSPNPAFNPYGYTF. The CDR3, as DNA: TGTGCCAGCAGTCCCAATCCAGCATTTAACCCCTATGGCTACACCTTC.

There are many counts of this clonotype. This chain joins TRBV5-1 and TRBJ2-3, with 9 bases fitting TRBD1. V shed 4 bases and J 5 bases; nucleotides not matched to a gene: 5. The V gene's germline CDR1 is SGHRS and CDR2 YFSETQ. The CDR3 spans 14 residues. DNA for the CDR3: TGCGCCAGCAGCAAGGGACAGGGTCAAGATACGCAGTATTTT. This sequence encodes CASSKGQGQDTQYF. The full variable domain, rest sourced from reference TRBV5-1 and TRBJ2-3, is KAGVTQTPRYLIKTRGQQVTLSCSPISGHRSVSWYQQTPGQGLQFLFEYFSETQRNKGNFPGRFSGRQFSNSRSEMNVSTLELGDSALYLCASSKGQGQDTQYFGPGTRLTVL.

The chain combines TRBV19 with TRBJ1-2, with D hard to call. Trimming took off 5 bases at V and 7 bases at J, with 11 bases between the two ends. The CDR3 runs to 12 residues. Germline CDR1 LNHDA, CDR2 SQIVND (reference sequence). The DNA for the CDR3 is TGTGCCAGTAGTGGCTACGGTGGTGGCTACACCTTC. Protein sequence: CASSGYGGGYTF. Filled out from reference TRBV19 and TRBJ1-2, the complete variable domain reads DGGITQSPKYLFRKEGQNVTLSCEQNLNHDAMYWYRQDPGQGLRLIYYSQIVNDFQKGDIAEGYSVSREKKESFPLTVTSAQKNPTAFYLCASSGYGGGYTFGSGTRLTVV.

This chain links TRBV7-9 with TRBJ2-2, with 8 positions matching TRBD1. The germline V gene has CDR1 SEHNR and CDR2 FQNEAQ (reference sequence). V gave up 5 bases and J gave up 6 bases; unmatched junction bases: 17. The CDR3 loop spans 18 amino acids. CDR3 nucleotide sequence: TGTGCCAGCAGCCCCATCACGGAAAGACAGGGGTTAGCCGGGGAGCTGTTTTTT. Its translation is CASSPITERQGLAGELFF.

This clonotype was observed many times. CDR3 sequence: CASSPRALAYEQYV. The CDR3, as DNA: TGTGCCAGCAGTCCCCGGGCCCTAGCCTACGAGCAGTACGTC. J is TRBJ2-7 and V is TRBV6-6; D remains ambiguous. Germline-derived CDR1 and CDR2 are MNHNY and SVGAGI (reference sequence). The CDR3 length is 14 residues. Trimming stripped 5 bases from V and 2 bases from J, with 13 bases between.

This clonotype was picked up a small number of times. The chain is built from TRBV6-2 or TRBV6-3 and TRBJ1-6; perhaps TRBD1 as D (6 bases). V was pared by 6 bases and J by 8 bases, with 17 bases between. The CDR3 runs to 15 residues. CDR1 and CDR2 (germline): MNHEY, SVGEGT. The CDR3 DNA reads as TGTGCCAGCAGCCGCGGGACAACGACGCATTCACCCCTCCACTTT. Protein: CASSRGTTTHSPLHF.

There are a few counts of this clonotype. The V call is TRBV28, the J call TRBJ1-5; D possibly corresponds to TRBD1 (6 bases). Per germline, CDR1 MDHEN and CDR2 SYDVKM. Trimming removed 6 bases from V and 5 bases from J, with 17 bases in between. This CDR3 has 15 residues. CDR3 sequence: CASRPPEGGYQPQHF. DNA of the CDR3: TGTGCCAGCAGACCACCCGAGGGGGGTTATCAGCCCCAGCATTTT.

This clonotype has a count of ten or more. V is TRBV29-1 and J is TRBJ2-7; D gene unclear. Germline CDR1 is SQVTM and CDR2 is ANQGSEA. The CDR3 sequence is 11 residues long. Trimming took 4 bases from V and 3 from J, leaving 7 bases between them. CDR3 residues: CSVAQYYEQYF. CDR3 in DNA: TGCAGCGTTGCTCAGTACTACGAGCAGTACTTC.

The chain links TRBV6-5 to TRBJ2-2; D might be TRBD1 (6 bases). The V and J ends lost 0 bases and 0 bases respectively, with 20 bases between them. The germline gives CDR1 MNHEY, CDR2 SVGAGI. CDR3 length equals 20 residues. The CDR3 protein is CASSYSMVLYRVTNTGELFF. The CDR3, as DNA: TGTGCCAGCAGTTACTCGATGGTCCTGTACAGGGTTACGAACACCGGGGAGCTGTTTTTT.

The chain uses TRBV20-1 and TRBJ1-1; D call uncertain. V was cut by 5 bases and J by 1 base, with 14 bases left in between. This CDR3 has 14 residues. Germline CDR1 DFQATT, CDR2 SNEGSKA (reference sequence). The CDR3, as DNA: TGCAGTGCTCCCCTCTTCTCTGAGAACACTGAAGCTTTCTTT. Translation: CSAPLFSENTEAFF.

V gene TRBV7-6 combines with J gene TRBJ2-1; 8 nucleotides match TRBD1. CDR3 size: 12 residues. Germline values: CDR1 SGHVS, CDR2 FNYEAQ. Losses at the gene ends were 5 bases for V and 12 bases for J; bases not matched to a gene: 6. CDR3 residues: CASSPGGKRQFF. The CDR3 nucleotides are TGTGCCAGCAGCCCAGGGGGCAAGAGGCAGTTCTTC.

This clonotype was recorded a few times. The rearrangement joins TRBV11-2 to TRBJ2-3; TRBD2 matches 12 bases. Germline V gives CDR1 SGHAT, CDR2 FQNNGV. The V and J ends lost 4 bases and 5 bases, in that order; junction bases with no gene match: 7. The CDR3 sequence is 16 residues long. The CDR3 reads CASSSRLAGAGDTQYF. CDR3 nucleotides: TGTGCCAGCAGCTCAAGACTAGCGGGGGCGGGAGATACGCAGTATTTT.

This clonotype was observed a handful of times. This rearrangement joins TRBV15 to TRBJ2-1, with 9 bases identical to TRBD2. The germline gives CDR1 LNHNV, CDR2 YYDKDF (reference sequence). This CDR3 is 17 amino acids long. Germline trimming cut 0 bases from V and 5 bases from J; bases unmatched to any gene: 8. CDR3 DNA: TGTGCCACCAGCAGAGAGAAGGGCGGGGGGGCCGACAATGAGCAGTTCTTC. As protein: CATSREKGGGADNEQFF. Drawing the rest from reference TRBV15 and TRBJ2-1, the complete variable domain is DAMVIQNPRYQVTQFGKPVTLSCSQTLNHNVMYWYQQKSSQAPKLLFHYYDKDFNNEADTPDNFQSRRPNTSFCFLDIRSPGLGDTAMYLCATSREKGGGADNEQFFGPGTRLTVL.

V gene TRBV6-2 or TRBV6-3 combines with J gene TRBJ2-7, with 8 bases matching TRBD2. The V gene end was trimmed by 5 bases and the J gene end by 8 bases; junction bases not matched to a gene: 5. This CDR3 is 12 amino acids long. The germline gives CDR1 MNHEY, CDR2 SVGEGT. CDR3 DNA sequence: TGTGCCAGCAGTCGTCGGGAGGGGAAGCAGTACGTC. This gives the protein CASSRREGKQYV.

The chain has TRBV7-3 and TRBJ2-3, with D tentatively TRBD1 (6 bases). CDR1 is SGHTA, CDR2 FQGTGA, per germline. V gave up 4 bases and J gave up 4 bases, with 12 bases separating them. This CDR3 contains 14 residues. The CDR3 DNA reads TGTGCCAGCAGCTCCGATGGACAGTCAGATACGCAGTATTTT. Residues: CASSSDGQSDTQYF.

CDR3 bases: TGCGCCAGCAGCTTGGGCCCCCGGTCAGGGGATAACTATGGCTACACCTTC. The encoded protein is CASSLGPRSGDNYGYTF. This chain links TRBV5-1 with TRBJ1-2; maybe TRBD1 (6 bases). Germline assignment: CDR1 SGHRS and CDR2 YFSETQ. V lost 0 bases to trimming and J lost 1 base, with 16 bases between them. This CDR3 spans 17 amino acids.

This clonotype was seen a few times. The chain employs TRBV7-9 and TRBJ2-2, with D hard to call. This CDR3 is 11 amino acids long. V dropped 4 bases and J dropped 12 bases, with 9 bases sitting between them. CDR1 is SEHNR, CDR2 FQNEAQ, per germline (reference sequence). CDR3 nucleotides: TGTGCCAGCAGCTCAGTCTCGAAGCTGTTTTTT. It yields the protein CASSSVSKLFF. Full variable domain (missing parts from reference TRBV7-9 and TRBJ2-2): DTGVSQNPRHKITKRGQNVTFRCDPISEHNRLYWYRQTLGQGPEFLTYFQNEAQLEKSRLLSDRFSAERPKGSFSTLEIQRTEQGDSAMYLCASSSVSKLFFGEGSRLTVL.

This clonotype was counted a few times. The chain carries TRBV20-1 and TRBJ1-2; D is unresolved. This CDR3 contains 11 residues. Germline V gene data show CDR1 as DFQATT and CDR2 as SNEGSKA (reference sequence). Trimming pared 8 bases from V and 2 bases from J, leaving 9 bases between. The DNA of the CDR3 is TGCAGTATACCCTCAAACTATGGCTACACCTTC. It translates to CSIPSNYGYTF.

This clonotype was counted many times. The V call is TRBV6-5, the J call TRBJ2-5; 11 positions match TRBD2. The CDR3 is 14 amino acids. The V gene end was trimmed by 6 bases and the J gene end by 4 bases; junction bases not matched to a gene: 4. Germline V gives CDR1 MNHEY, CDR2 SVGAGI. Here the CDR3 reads CASSPGLAVETQYF. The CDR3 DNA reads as TGTGCCAGCAGCCCGGGACTAGCGGTAGAGACCCAGTACTTC.

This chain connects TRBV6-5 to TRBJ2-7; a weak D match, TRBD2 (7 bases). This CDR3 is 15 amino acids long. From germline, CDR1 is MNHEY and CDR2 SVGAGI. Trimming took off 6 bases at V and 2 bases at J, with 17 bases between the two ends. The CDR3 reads CASSRALGGAYEQYF. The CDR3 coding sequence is TGTGCCAGCAGCCGAGCCCTAGGGGGGGCCTACGAGCAGTACTTC.

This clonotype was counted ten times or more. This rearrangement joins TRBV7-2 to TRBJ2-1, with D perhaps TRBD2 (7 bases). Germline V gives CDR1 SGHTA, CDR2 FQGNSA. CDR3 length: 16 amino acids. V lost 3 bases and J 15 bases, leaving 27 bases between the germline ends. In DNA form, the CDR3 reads TGTGCCAGCAGCTTCCTCGGGGGGCCAGCAGACTCGTCTCGGTTCTTC. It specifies CASSFLGGPADSSRFF.

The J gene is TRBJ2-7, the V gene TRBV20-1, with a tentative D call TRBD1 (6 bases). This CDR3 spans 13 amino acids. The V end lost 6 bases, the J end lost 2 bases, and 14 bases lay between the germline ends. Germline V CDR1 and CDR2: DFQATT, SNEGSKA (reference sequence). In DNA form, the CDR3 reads TGCAGTGCCCGTACGGACAGAACCTACGAGCAGTACTTC. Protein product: CSARTDRTYEQYF.